This section outlines one TCR beta chain sequence together with its context. Generated by immunoSEQ multiplex PCR, the TCRdb table keeps only in-frame clones and is missing some. The profile shows approximately 2,200,000 clones, about 92% of them singletons. Only CD45RO-negative cells positively selected for CCR7 counted as naive CD8 cells, so terminally differentiated effector memory CD45RA+ cells were excluded. The record originates from a study of shared clonotypes between healthy human individuals. In germline, CDR1 is MNHEY, CDR2 SVGAGI. The V and J ends lost 2 bases and 5 bases respectively, with 9 bases between them. The CDR3 spans 13 residues.

V is TRBV6-5 and J is TRBJ2-5; D call uncertain. This clonotype originated in a man aged 18 to 29 in good health. Some clones in this sample may be carry-over from other donors' samples. Sequencing used naive CD8+ T cells from PBMCs. The CDR3 here is CASSYTTGETQYF. The CDR3 coding sequence is TGTGCCAGCAGTTACACGACCGGGGAGACCCAGTACTTC.